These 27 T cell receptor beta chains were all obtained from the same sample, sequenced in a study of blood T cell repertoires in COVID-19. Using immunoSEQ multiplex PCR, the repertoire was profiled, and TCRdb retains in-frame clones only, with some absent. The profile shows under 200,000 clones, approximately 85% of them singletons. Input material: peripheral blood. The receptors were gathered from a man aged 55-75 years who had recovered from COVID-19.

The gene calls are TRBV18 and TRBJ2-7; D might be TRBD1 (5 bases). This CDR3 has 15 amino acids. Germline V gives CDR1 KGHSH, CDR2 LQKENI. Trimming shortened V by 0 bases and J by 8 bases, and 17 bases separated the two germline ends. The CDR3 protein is CASSPPAREVLKQYF. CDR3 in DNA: TGTGCCAGCTCACCACCCGCCAGGGAAGTCCTAAAGCAGTACTTC.

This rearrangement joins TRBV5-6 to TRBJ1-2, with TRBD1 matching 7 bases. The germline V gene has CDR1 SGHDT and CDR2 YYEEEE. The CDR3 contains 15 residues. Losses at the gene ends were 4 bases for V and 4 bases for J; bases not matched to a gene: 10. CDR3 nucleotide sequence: TGTGCCAGCAGCCCAACTTCGACAGGGAGCTATGGCTACACCTTC. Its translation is CASSPTSTGSYGYTF.

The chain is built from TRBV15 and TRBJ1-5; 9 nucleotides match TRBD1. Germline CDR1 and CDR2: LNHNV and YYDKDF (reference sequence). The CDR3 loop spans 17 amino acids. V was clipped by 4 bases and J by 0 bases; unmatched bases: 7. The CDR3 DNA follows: TGTGCCACCAGCATCCACTTGGACAGGGGTAGCAATCAGCCCCAGCATTTT. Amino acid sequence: CATSIHLDRGSNQPQHF.

The CDR3 sequence: CASSQGVPSNEQFF. The CDR3, as DNA: TGCGCCAGCAGCCAGGGAGTTCCGAGCAATGAGCAGTTCTTC. J is TRBJ2-1 and V is TRBV4-1, with a possible D match to TRBD2 (5 bases). Trimming left V 3 bases short and J 6 bases short, with 12 bases between. The CDR3 is made up of 14 amino acids. Germline V gene sequence: CDR1 MGHRA, CDR2 YSYEKL.

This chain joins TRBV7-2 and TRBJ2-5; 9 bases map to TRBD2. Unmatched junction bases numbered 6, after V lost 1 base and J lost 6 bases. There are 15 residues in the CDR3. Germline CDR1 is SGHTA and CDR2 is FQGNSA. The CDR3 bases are TGTGCCAGCAGCTTAGAGGGTAGCGGGGGAAAGACCCAGTACTTC. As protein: CASSLEGSGGKTQYF. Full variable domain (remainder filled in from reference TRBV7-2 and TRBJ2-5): GAGVSQSPSNKVTEKGKDVELRCDPISGHTALYWYRQSLGQGLEFLIYFQGNSAPDKSGLPSDRFSAERTGGSVSTLTIQRTQQEDSAVYLCASSLEGSGGKTQYFGPGTRLLVL.

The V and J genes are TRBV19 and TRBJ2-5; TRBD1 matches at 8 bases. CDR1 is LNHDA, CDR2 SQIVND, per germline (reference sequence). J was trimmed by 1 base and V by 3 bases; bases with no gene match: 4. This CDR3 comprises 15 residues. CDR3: CASSIQQGVQETQYF. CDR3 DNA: TGTGCCAGTAGTATTCAACAGGGGGTCCAAGAGACCCAGTACTTC. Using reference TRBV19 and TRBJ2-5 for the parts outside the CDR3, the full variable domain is DGGITQSPKYLFRKEGQNVTLSCEQNLNHDAMYWYRQDPGQGLRLIYYSQIVNDFQKGDIAEGYSVSREKKESFPLTVTSAQKNPTAFYLCASSIQQGVQETQYFGPGTRLLVL.

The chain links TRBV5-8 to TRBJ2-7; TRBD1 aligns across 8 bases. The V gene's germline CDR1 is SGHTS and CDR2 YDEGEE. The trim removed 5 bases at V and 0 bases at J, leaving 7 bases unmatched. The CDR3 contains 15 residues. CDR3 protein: CASSSPGQASYEQYF. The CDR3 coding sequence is TGTGCCAGCAGTAGTCCGGGACAGGCCTCCTACGAGCAGTACTTC.

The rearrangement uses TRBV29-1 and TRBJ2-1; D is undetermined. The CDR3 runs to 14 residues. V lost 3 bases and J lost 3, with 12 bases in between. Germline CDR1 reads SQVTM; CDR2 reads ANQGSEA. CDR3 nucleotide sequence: TGCAGCGTTGAGTCCCCGCCAGGCTACAATGAGCAGTTCTTC. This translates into CSVESPPGYNEQFF.

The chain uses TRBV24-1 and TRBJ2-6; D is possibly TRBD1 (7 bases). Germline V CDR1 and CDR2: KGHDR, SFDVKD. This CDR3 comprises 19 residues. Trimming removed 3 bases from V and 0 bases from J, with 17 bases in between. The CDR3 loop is CATSDPRTGDSSGANVLTF. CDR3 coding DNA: TGTGCCACCAGTGATCCAAGAACAGGGGACTCCTCTGGGGCCAACGTCCTGACTTTC.

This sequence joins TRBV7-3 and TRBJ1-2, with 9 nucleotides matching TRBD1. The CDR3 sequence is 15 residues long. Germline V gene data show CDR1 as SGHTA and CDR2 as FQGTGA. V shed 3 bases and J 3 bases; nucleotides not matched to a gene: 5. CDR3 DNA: TGTGCCAGCAGCTTGAACGGGGACAGGGACTATGGCTACACCTTC. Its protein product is CASSLNGDRDYGYTF.

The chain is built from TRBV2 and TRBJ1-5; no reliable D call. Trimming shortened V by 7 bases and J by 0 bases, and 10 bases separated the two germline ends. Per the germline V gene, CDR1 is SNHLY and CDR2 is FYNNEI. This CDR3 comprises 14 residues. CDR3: CASMSGNSNQPQHF. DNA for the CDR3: TGTGCCAGCATGTCAGGTAATAGCAATCAGCCCCAGCATTTT.

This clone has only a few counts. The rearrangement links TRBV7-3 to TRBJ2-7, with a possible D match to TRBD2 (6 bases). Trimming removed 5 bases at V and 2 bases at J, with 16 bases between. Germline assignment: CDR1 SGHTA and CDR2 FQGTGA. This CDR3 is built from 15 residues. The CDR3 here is CASSRPLGGPYEQYF. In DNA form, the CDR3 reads TGTGCCAGCAGCCGCCCCTTGGGAGGTCCCTACGAGCAGTACTTC.

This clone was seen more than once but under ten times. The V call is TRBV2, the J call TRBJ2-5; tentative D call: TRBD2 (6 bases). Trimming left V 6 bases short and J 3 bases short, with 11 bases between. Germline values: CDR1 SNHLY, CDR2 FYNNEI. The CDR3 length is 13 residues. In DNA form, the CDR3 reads TGTGCCAGCAGCCTGACTAGGGAAGAGACCCAGTACTTC. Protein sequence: CASSLTREETQYF.

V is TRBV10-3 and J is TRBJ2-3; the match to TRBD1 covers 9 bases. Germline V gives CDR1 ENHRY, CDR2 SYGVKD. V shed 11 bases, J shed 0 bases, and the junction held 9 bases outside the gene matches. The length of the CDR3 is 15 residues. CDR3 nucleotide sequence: TGTGCCGCCGTTCCGGGACAGGGAAGCACAGATACGCAGTATTTT. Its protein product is CAAVPGQGSTDTQYF.

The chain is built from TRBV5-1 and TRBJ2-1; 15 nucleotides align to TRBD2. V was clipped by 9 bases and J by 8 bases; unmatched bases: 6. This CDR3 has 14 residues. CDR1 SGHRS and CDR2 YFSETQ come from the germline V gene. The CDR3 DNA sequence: TGCGCCACCAGGCGGACTAGCGGGGGGGATGAGCAGTTCTTC. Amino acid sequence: CATRRTSGGDEQFF.

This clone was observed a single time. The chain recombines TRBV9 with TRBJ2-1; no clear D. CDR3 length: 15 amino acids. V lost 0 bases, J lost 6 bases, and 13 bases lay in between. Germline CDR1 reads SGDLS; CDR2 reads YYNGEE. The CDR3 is CASSVVGLRSNEQFF. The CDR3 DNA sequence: TGTGCCAGCAGCGTAGTAGGCCTCAGGTCCAATGAGCAGTTCTTC.

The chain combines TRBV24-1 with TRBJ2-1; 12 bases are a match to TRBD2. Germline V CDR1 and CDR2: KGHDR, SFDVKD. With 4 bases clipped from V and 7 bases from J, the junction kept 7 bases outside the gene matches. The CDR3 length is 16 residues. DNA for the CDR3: TGTGCCACCAGTGACCCACTAGCGGGGGGTTCGAATGAGCAGTTCTTC. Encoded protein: CATSDPLAGGSNEQFF.

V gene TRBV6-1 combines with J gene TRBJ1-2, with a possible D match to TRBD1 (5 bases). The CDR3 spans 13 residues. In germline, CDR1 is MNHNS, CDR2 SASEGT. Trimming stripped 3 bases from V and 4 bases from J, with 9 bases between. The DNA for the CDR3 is TGTGCCAGCAGTGACAGGGCCCTCTATGGCTACACCTTC. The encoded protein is CASSDRALYGYTF.

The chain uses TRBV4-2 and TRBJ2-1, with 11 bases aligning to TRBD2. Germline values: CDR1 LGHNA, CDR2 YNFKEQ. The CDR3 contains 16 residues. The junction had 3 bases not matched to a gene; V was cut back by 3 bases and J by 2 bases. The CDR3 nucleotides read TGTGCCAGCAGCCAGATAGCGGGGGGGCCCTACAATGAGCAGTTCTTC. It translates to CASSQIAGGPYNEQFF.

The CDR3 DNA reads TGTGCCAGCAGGACAGGTGTAGGTGGGACCCAGTACTTC. This sequence encodes CASRTGVGGTQYF. J is TRBJ2-5 and V is TRBV27; the D gene is possibly TRBD1 (6 bases). The CDR3 has 13 amino acids. The V end was cut by 6 bases, the J end by 7 bases, with 15 bases between. The V gene's germline CDR1 is MNHEY and CDR2 SMNVEV (reference sequence).

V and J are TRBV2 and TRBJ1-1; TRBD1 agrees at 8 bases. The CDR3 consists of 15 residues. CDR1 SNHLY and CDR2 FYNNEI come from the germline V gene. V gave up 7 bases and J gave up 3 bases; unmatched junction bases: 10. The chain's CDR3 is CASTGRTGKDTEAFF. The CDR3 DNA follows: TGTGCCAGCACTGGGAGGACAGGGAAGGACACTGAAGCTTTCTTT. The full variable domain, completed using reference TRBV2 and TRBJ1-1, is EPEVTQTPSHQVTQMGQEVILRCVPISNHLYFYWYRQILGQKVEFLVSFYNNEISEKSEIFDDQFSVERPDGSNFTLKIRSTKLEDSAMYFCASTGRTGKDTEAFFGQGTRLTVV.

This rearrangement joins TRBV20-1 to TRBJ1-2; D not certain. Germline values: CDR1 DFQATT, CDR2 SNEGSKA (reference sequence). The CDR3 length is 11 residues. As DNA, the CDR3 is TGCGGAGTCCCTGGGAACTATGGCTACACCTTC. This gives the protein CGVPGNYGYTF.

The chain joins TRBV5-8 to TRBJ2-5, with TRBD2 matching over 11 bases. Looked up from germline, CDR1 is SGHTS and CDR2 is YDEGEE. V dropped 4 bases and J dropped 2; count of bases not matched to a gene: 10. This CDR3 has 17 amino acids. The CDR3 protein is CASSLGIAGGIQETQYF. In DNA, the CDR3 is TGTGCCAGCAGCCTGGGGATAGCGGGGGGGATTCAAGAGACCCAGTACTTC.

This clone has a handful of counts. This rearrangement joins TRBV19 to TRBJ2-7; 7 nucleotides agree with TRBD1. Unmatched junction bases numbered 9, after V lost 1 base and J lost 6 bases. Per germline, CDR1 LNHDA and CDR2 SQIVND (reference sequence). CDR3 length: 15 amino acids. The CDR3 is CASSIAGRGTPEQYF. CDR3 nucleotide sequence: TGTGCCAGTAGTATAGCGGGCAGGGGGACCCCCGAGCAGTACTTC.

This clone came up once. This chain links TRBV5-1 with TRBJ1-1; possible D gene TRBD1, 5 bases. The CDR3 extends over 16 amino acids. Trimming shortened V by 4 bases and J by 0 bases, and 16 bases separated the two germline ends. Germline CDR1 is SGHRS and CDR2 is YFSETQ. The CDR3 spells CASSTSGRPMNTEAFF. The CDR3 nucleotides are TGCGCCAGCAGCACCTCAGGGCGGCCCATGAACACTGAAGCTTTCTTT.

This CDR3 is CASSRTGGLLEQYF. The CDR3 coding sequence is TGTGCCAGCAGCCGAACAGGGGGGCTGCTCGAGCAGTACTTC. The chain uses TRBV27 and TRBJ2-7; 8 bases align to TRBD1. J was trimmed by 6 bases and V by 6 bases; bases with no gene match: 10. The CDR3 totals 14 residues. Germline CDR1 reads MNHEY; CDR2 reads SMNVEV (reference sequence).

The CDR3, as DNA: TGTGCCAGCTCTCCTCAGGGGGCTGATGGCTACACCTTC. Its translation is CASSPQGADGYTF. This chain connects TRBV18 to TRBJ1-2; TRBD1 agrees at 8 bases. Per germline, CDR1 KGHSH and CDR2 LQKENI. Trimming at V came to 6 bases and at J to 6 bases, leaving 6 bases not matched to a gene. The CDR3 is made up of 13 amino acids.